One and the same sample provided the 19 T cell receptor beta chains below, sequenced in a study of cytomegalovirus exposure and HLA in healthy donors. Primers for the PCR totalled 60 Vbeta and 13 Jbeta. Profiled with immunoSEQ multiplex PCR; TCRdb holds only in-frame clones, not every one. The profile shows around 120,000 clones, about 80% of them singletons. Sequenced material: PBMCs. The receptors were sampled from a man aged 30 to 39 in good health and CMV-seronegative.

This clone was found once. In DNA, the CDR3 is TGTGCCAGCAGTTTCTGGACAGGGCCCGTGGGAAACATTCAGTACTTC. Translating gives CASSFWTGPVGNIQYF. The V gene is TRBV28, the J gene TRBJ2-4; 8 nucleotides agree with TRBD1. Germline values: CDR1 MDHEN, CDR2 SYDVKM. V was clipped by 3 bases and J by 6 bases; unmatched bases: 10. The CDR3 is made up of 16 amino acids.

The chain combines TRBV4-3 with TRBJ2-6, with 7 bases aligning to TRBD2. V was pared by 1 base and J by 3 bases, with 3 bases of the junction left unmatched. The length of the CDR3 is 16 residues. Germline assignment: CDR1 LGHNA and CDR2 YSLEER. CDR3 in amino acids: CASSQVGGSGANVLTF. CDR3 DNA: TGCGCCAGCAGCCAAGTCGGGGGGAGTGGGGCCAACGTCCTGACTTTC.

The genes are TRBV6-6 and TRBJ2-3; 8 bases fit TRBD1. This CDR3 comprises 14 residues. Germline V gene sequence: CDR1 MNHNY, CDR2 SVGAGI (reference sequence). The trim removed 6 bases at V and 3 bases at J, leaving 5 bases unmatched. The CDR3 nucleotides are TGTGCCAGCAGCCGACAGGGGTGGACAGATACGCAGTATTTT. As protein: CASSRQGWTDTQYF.

The chain has TRBV6-4 and TRBJ2-1; D call uncertain. V lost 4 bases, J lost 0 bases, and 4 bases lay in between. Germline V gene data show CDR1 as MRHNA and CDR2 as SNTAGT. CDR3 length: 13 residues. The CDR3 nucleotides read TGTGCCAGCAGTGTCGTCTCCTACAATGAGCAGTTCTTC. It is translated as CASSVVSYNEQFF.

This clone was observed a few times. The genes are TRBV28 and TRBJ2-7; D gene unclear. CDR3 size: 12 residues. The germline gives CDR1 MDHEN, CDR2 SYDVKM. Trimming removed 6 bases at V and 2 bases at J, with 8 bases between. The DNA for the CDR3 is TGTGCCAGCAGCTACAGCACCTACGAGCAGTACTTC. Protein: CASSYSTYEQYF.

The chain carries TRBV15 and TRBJ2-7; TRBD1 might be the D (6 bases). The CDR3 is made up of 14 amino acids. Trimming left V 5 bases short and J 6 bases short, with 17 bases between. Germline CDR1 and CDR2: LNHNV and YYDKDF (reference sequence). The CDR3 DNA reads as TGTGCCACCAGCCCTCCCGGGGACATCTCCGAGCAGTACTTC. As protein: CATSPPGDISEQYF.

The CDR3 DNA reads TGTGCCAGCAGCCTCGGACAGGCCACAGATACGCAGTATTTT. Its protein product is CASSLGQATDTQYF. J is TRBJ2-3 and V is TRBV5-4; 7 nucleotides agree with TRBD1. Losses at the gene ends were 4 bases for V and 2 bases for J; bases not matched to a gene: 4. The CDR3 loop spans 14 amino acids. Germline V lookup: CDR1 SGHNT, CDR2 YYREEE (reference sequence).

The rearrangement links TRBV14 to TRBJ2-7, with D possibly TRBD2 on 5 matching bases. V lost 2 bases and J 2 bases, leaving 28 bases between the germline ends. The CDR3 runs 20 residues. Germline-derived CDR1 and CDR2 are SGHDN and FVKESK. CDR3 region: CASSQTSPADALRRPYEQYF. CDR3 DNA: TGTGCCAGCAGCCAAACAAGTCCAGCGGATGCGCTCCGTAGACCCTACGAGCAGTACTTC.

The chain has TRBV5-4 and TRBJ2-3, with 9 bases that match TRBD1. Germline V lookup: CDR1 SGHNT, CDR2 YYREEE (reference sequence). The CDR3 totals 15 residues. The V and J ends lost 3 bases and 4 bases, in that order; junction bases with no gene match: 6. The CDR3 nucleotides read TGTGCCAGCAGCTCCCACAGGGGGCGCCCAGATACGCAGTATTTT. Amino acids: CASSSHRGRPDTQYF.

The chain recombines TRBV9 with TRBJ1-1, with a tentative D call TRBD1 (6 bases). The CDR3 has 19 amino acids. Germline values: CDR1 SGDLS, CDR2 YYNGEE. Deletions cut 4 bases from V and 2 bases from J, with 27 bases between. The CDR3 sequence: CASSPQLRLAGDTNTEAFF. CDR3 nucleotides: TGTGCCAGCAGCCCACAACTAAGGCTTGCCGGGGACACAAACACTGAAGCTTTCTTT.

V usage is TRBV19 and J usage is TRBJ2-3; 7 positions match TRBD1. V was pared by 5 bases and J by 1 base, with 6 bases of the junction left unmatched. Germline V CDR1 and CDR2: LNHDA, SQIVND (reference sequence). The CDR3 consists of 15 residues. CDR3 protein: CASSRQGDGTDTQYF. The CDR3 DNA reads TGTGCCAGTAGTCGACAGGGTGATGGCACAGATACGCAGTATTTT.

The chain carries TRBV2 and TRBJ1-6; D is possibly TRBD1 (6 bases). This CDR3 comprises 13 residues. V dropped 7 bases and J dropped 7 bases, with 11 bases sitting between them. CDR1 is SNHLY, CDR2 FYNNEI, per germline. The CDR3 DNA reads as TGTGCCAGCATCCCCAGGGGAAATTCACCCCTCCACTTT. It is translated as CASIPRGNSPLHF.

This chain links TRBV15 with TRBJ2-7, with 7 bases matching TRBD1. This CDR3 has 13 amino acids. The trim removed 6 bases at V and 4 bases at J, leaving 6 bases unmatched. Per germline, CDR1 LNHNV and CDR2 YYDKDF (reference sequence). This chain's CDR3 is CATSTGERYEQYF. The CDR3 DNA reads as TGTGCCACCAGTACAGGGGAGAGGTACGAGCAGTACTTC. The full variable domain, in which reference TRBV15 and TRBJ2-7 provide the parts outside the CDR3, is DAMVIQNPRYQVTQFGKPVTLSCSQTLNHNVMYWYQQKSSQAPKLLFHYYDKDFNNEADTPDNFQSRRPNTSFCFLDIRSPGLGDTAMYLCATSTGERYEQYFGPGTRLTVT.

The rearrangement joins TRBV15 to TRBJ1-5; no reliable D call. Trimming took off 1 base at V and 11 bases at J, with 15 bases between the two ends. The CDR3 length is 14 residues. Germline V gene sequence: CDR1 LNHNV, CDR2 YYDKDF (reference sequence). CDR3 protein: CATSRGRGFWSQHF. For the CDR3, the DNA is TGTGCCACCAGCAGAGGGCGAGGTTTTTGGTCCCAGCATTTT.

The chain links TRBV28 to TRBJ1-1; TRBD1 matches 7 bases. The CDR3 consists of 14 residues. After removal of 0 bases from V and 6 bases from J, the junction contained 4 bases not matched to a gene. Germline V gene lookup returns CDR1 MDHEN and CDR2 SYDVKM. The CDR3 sequence is CASSLWGDRAEAFF. CDR3 coding DNA: TGTGCCAGCAGTTTATGGGGAGACAGGGCTGAAGCTTTCTTT.

This chain uses TRBV27 with TRBJ1-1; D not resolved. V lost 5 bases and J 8 bases, leaving 6 bases between the germline ends. CDR1 and CDR2 from the germline V gene are MNHEY and SMNVEV (reference sequence). The CDR3 has 10 residues. CDR3 in amino acids: CASSRREAFF. The CDR3 DNA follows: TGTGCCAGCAGTCGGAGGGAAGCTTTCTTT.

V is TRBV19 and J is TRBJ1-1; perhaps TRBD1 as D (6 bases). The length of the CDR3 is 13 residues. Germline CDR1 is LNHDA and CDR2 is SQIVND (reference sequence). V was pared by 7 bases and J by 0 bases, with 9 bases between. The chain's CDR3 is CASKTGLNTEAFF. DNA of the CDR3: TGTGCCAGTAAAACAGGGCTGAACACTGAAGCTTTCTTT.

V usage is TRBV27 and J usage is TRBJ2-3, with 12 bases aligning to TRBD2. There are 16 residues in the CDR3. V trimming: 6 bases; J trimming: 3 bases; junction bases outside the gene matches: 7. CDR1 is MNHEY, CDR2 SMNVEV, per germline (reference sequence). The DNA of the CDR3 is TGTGCCAGCAGCAACTCCGGGACTAGCGGGACAGATACGCAGTATTTT. Its translation: CASSNSGTSGTDTQYF.

This clone was picked up a small number of times. V gene TRBV28 combines with J gene TRBJ1-4; 11 bases agree with TRBD1. In germline, CDR1 is MDHEN, CDR2 SYDVKM. This CDR3 is 18 amino acids long. V lost 5 bases and J lost 3; bases outside the gene matches: 11. DNA of the CDR3: TGTGCCAGCAGTCCTGGGACAGGGGGGAATTCACCTAATGAAAAACTGTTTTTT. As protein: CASSPGTGGNSPNEKLFF.